A selection of T cell receptor beta chains follows, all from one sample in a study of blood T cell repertoires in COVID-19. Data came from immunoSEQ multiplex PCR; TCRdb stores just in-frame clones and leaves some out. The sample carries 150,000 to 160,000 clones, about 80% recorded once. The sequenced sample was peripheral blood. These receptors all stem from a man aged 60-69 years with acute or convalescent COVID-19. CDR3s include the opening cysteine and the closing phenylalanine or tryptophan. The D gene is left open where the match is weak. Expanded clones get a size class; other rows say once, few or many, or leave the size out.

size: .
J: TRBJ1-2
V: TRBV30
D: TRBD1
CDR3: CAWSVMLTGVSGYTF

size: .
J: TRBJ1-4
V: TRBV19
D: .
CDR3: CASSPIGGEVEKLFF

size: .
J: TRBJ2-1
V: TRBV11-2
D: TRBD2
CDR3: CASSPTSGANNEQFF

size: .
J: TRBJ2-2
V: TRBV6-1
D: TRBD2
CDR3: CASSALTSGGSGELFF

size: .
J: TRBJ2-7
V: TRBV9
D: .
CDR3: CASSPRSRGEQYF

size: .
J: TRBJ2-7
V: TRBV5-1
D: TRBD2
CDR3: CASSLGSGDSYEQYF

size: .
J: TRBJ2-3
V: TRBV19
D: TRBD2
CDR3: CASSLETSGRIDTQYF

size: .
J: TRBJ2-3
V: TRBV7-7
D: TRBD1
CDR3: CASRPTGASTDTQYF

size: .
J: TRBJ1-3
V: TRBV6-6
D: .
CDR3: CASSSPTVLTGNTIYF

size: .
J: TRBJ2-7
V: TRBV6-2/TRBV6-3
D: .
CDR3: CASSYYLKTGSPYEQYF

size: .
J: TRBJ2-2
V: TRBV5-1
D: .
CDR3: CASSFLPGTGELFF

size: .
J: TRBJ1-5
V: TRBV7-9
D: .
CDR3: CASSPAAALNQPQHF

size: .
J: TRBJ1-2
V: TRBV3-1/TRBV3-2
D: TRBD1
CDR3: CASSPGTVYGYTF

size: .
J: TRBJ1-4
V: TRBV6-6
D: .
CDR3: CASSPRGEKLFF

size: once
J: TRBJ1-1
V: TRBV15
D: .
CDR3: CATSQNQGGTEAFF

size: .
J: TRBJ2-7
V: TRBV14
D: .
CDR3: CASSELRGYEQYF

size: .
J: TRBJ2-7
V: TRBV5-1
D: .
CDR3: CASSLGLFNSYEQYF

size: few
J: TRBJ1-3
V: TRBV19
D: .
CDR3: CASSIRGLSSGNTIYF

size: .
J: TRBJ1-4
V: TRBV5-3
D: TRBD1
CDR3: CARRSTGGPNEKLFF

size: .
J: TRBJ1-2
V: TRBV19
D: .
CDR3: CASRHRSGSGYTF

size: few
J: TRBJ1-5
V: TRBV10-3
D: .
CDR3: CATRLEHGNQPQHF

size: .
J: TRBJ1-1
V: TRBV18
D: .
CDR3: CASSPSVPRGRDTEAFF

size: .
J: TRBJ1-1
V: TRBV6-6
D: .
CDR3: CASSLRGRNTEAFF

size: .
J: TRBJ2-7
V: TRBV4-2
D: TRBD2
CDR3: CASSQVTSGSVLYEQYF

size: .
J: TRBJ2-7
V: TRBV23-1
D: .
CDR3: CASGNVGASYEQYF

size: .
J: TRBJ2-1
V: TRBV7-8
D: TRBD1
CDR3: CASSLGRGRYNEQFF

size: .
J: TRBJ1-6
V: TRBV5-1
D: .
CDR3: CASSLETGGSPLHF

size: .
J: TRBJ1-1
V: TRBV7-2
D: .
CDR3: CASSPGHRGLNTEAFF